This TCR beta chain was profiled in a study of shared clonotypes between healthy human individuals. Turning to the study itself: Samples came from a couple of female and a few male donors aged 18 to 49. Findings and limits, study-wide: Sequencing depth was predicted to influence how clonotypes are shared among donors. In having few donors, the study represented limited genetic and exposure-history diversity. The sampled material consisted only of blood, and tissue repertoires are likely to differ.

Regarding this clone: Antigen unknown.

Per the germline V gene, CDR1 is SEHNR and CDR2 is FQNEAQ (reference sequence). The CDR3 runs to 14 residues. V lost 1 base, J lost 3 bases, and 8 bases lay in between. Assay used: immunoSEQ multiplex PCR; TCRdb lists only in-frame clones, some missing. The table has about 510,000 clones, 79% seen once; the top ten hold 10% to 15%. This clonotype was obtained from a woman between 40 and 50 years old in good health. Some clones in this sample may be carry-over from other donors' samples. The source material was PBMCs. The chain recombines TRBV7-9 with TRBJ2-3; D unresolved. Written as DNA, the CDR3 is TGTGCCAGCAGCTTAGGCGGAGCTACAGATACGCAGTATTTT. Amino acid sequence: CASSLGGATDTQYF.